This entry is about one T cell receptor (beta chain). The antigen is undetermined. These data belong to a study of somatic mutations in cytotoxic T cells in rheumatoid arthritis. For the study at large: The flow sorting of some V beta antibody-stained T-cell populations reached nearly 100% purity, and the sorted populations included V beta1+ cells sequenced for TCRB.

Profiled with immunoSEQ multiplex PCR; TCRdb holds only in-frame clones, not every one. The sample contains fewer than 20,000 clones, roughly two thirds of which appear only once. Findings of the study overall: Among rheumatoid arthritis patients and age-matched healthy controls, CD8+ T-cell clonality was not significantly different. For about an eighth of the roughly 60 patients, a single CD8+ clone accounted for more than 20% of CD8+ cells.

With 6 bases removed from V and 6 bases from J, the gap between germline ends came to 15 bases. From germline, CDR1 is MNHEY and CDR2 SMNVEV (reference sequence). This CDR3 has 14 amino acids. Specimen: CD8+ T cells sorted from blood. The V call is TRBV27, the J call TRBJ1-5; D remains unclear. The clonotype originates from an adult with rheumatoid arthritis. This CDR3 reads CASSLRGEGQPQHF. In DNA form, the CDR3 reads TGTGCCAGCAGCCTGCGGGGAGAGGGTCAGCCCCAGCATTTT.